The 10 T cell receptor beta chains below come from one sample, sequenced in a study of cytomegalovirus exposure and HLA in healthy donors. In the PCR, 60 Vbeta and 13 Jbeta primers were used. Clones were read by immunoSEQ multiplex PCR, and TCRdb kept only the in-frame ones, dropping some. The data show about 180,000 clones, just under 80% seen once. The source material was PBMCs. All receptors derive from a woman between 45 and 60 years old in good health and CMV-seropositive.

This clone was detected once. The J gene is TRBJ2-6, the V gene TRBV5-6; 8 bases line up with TRBD2. Germline V gene data show CDR1 as SGHDT and CDR2 as YYEEEE. V lost 0 bases, J lost 10 bases, and 6 bases stayed unmatched. The CDR3 totals 15 residues. CDR3 protein: CASSLGPRGGNVLTF. CDR3 sequence (DNA): TGTGCCAGCAGCTTGGGTCCTCGGGGGGGAAACGTCCTGACTTTC. The full variable domain, in which reference TRBV5-6 and TRBJ2-6 provide the parts outside the CDR3, is DAGVTQSPTHLIKTRGQQVTLRCSPKSGHDTVSWYQQALGQGPQFIFQYYEEEERQRGNFPDRFSGHQFPNYSSELNVNALLLGDSALYLCASSLGPRGGNVLTFGAGSRLTVL.

The rearrangement uses TRBV11-2 and TRBJ1-3, with 9 bases identical to TRBD1. The CDR3 spans 17 residues. The germline CDR1 and CDR2 sequences are SGHAT and FQNNGV. V lost 0 bases and J lost 4; bases outside the gene matches: 7. The CDR3 DNA reads as TGTGCCAGCAGCTTAGAAAGAACAGGGGGCACAGGAAACACCATATATTTT. It is translated as CASSLERTGGTGNTIYF.

This clone was recorded once. This chain joins TRBV5-5 and TRBJ2-3; 10 bases map to TRBD1. The CDR3 contains 15 residues. CDR1 and CDR2 from the germline V gene are SGHKS and YYEKEE (reference sequence). The V and J ends lost 6 bases and 3 bases, in that order; junction bases with no gene match: 7. CDR3 sequence: CASTMGDRGTDTQYF. The CDR3 coding sequence is TGTGCCAGCACCATGGGGGACAGGGGAACAGATACGCAGTATTTT.

CDR3 protein: CASSLGVRGAEQFF. In nucleotides, the CDR3 is TGTGCCAGCAGCTTAGGGGTGCGGGGGGCTGAGCAGTTCTTC. The rearrangement uses TRBV7-9 and TRBJ2-1, with 8 bases fitting TRBD2. Germline trimming cut 1 base from V and 9 bases from J; bases unmatched to any gene: 5. The CDR3 spans 14 residues. CDR1 is SEHNR and CDR2 is FQNEAQ in the germline V gene (reference sequence). Variable domain in full (rest from reference TRBV7-9 and TRBJ2-1): DTGVSQNPRHKITKRGQNVTFRCDPISEHNRLYWYRQTLGQGPEFLTYFQNEAQLEKSRLLSDRFSAERPKGSFSTLEIQRTEQGDSAMYLCASSLGVRGAEQFFGPGTRLTVL.

This sequence joins TRBV21-1 and TRBJ2-1; TRBD1, the table's D call, was not compared with the DNA. TRBV21-1 is marked as a pseudogene. CDR3 size: 14 residues. The CDR3 region has the DNA TGTGCCAGTCACCGGGACAGGTCCCAAGATGAGCAGTTCTTC. Translated: CASHRDRSQDEQFF.

The J gene is TRBJ1-5, the V gene TRBV13, with 7 bases that match TRBD1. Trimming cost V 0 bases and J 4 bases; bases outside gene matches: 6. Germline V gives CDR1 PRHDT, CDR2 FYEKMQ (reference sequence). The CDR3 covers 16 residues. For the CDR3, the DNA is TGTGCCAGCAGCTTAGGCCTGAGGGACAGAAATCAGCCCCAGCATTTT. This codes for CASSLGLRDRNQPQHF.

In regard to this clone: This CDR3 is also generated by other DNA sequences in the sample. CDR3 DNA: TGTGCCAGCAGCTTCAGCAGGGGCCCCTACGAGCAGTACTTC. This sequence encodes CASSFSRGPYEQYF. This sequence joins TRBV27 and TRBJ2-7; a weak D match, TRBD1 (6 bases). The CDR3 runs 14 residues. V was trimmed by 6 bases and J by 2 bases, leaving 14 bases between them. The germline V gene has CDR1 MNHEY and CDR2 SMNVEV (reference sequence).

This sequence joins TRBV29-1 and TRBJ2-3; the match to TRBD1 covers 8 bases. The CDR3 consists of 15 residues. V dropped 4 bases and J dropped 2; count of bases not matched to a gene: 8. The germline CDR1 and CDR2 sequences are SQVTM and ANQGSEA. The CDR3 is CSVVGTGGPTDTQYF. The CDR3 nucleotides are TGCAGCGTTGTGGGGACAGGTGGGCCCACAGATACGCAGTATTTT.

This clone came up once. The chain is built from TRBV9 and TRBJ1-4; 7 bases map to TRBD1. CDR1 and CDR2 (germline): SGDLS, YYNGEE. This CDR3 has 16 residues. V trimming: 3 bases; J trimming: 5 bases; junction bases outside the gene matches: 10. Here the CDR3 DNA reads TGTGCCAGCAGCGGGATTACAGGGGTGGGGAATGAAAAACTGTTTTTT. It yields the protein CASSGITGVGNEKLFF.

V usage is TRBV5-1 and J usage is TRBJ2-5; 9 bases map to TRBD2. The V and J ends lost 6 bases and 2 bases, in that order; junction bases with no gene match: 14. CDR3 length equals 17 residues. Germline V CDR1 and CDR2: SGHRS, YFSETQ. CDR3 bases: TGCGCCAGCACCCTGGGGTGGGGGACTAGCAGTCAAGAGACCCAGTACTTC. It yields the protein CASTLGWGTSSQETQYF.